A single count supports the clone carrying this T cell receptor beta chain. Germline CDR1 SGDLS, CDR2 YYNGEE. V gave up 1 base and J gave up 5 bases, with 11 bases separating them. This CDR3 has 14 residues. As handled by the study authors: Using reference gene primer amplification, nucleated cell counts were estimated. Libraries were prepared by immunoSEQ multiplex PCR; TCRdb keeps only in-frame clonotypes and omits some of them. V, J and clone size were drawn from that table, and D and trimming were deduced from the DNA. The sample carries 200,000 to 250,000 clones, approximately 83% recorded once. This sample was taken from a study of blood T cell repertoires in COVID-19. Study as a whole: COVID-19 samples from acute and convalescent phases originated in the United States, Italy and Spain. Sample material is recorded as cDNA or gDNA derived from T cells, B-cell-depleted T cells, or PBMCs.

The TCR was taken from a woman aged 25 to 45 who had recovered from COVID-19. Sequenced material: peripheral blood. The chain uses TRBV9 and TRBJ2-3, with D maybe TRBD1 (6 bases). The CDR3 spells CASSVTGLLDTQYF. The CDR3 nucleotides read TGTGCCAGCAGCGTAACAGGGCTGCTAGATACGCAGTATTTT. The entire variable domain, with the rest obtained from reference TRBV9 and TRBJ2-3, is as follows: DSGVTQTPKHLITATGQRVTLRCSPRSGDLSVYWYQQSLDQGLQFLIQYYNGEERAKGNILERFSAQQFPDLHSELNLSSLELGDSALYFCASSVTGLLDTQYFGPGTRLTVL.